This TCR beta chain was captured by sequencing in a study of blood T cell repertoires in COVID-19. In the study overall: Acute and convalescent COVID-19 samples came from the United States, Italy and Spain. PBMCs, B-cell-depleted T cells, or T cells were the source of the cDNA or gDNA that made up the material.

Original methodology: Estimated nucleated cell counts came from reference gene primer amplification. The assay was immunoSEQ multiplex PCR, and TCRdb's table has in-frame clones only and misses some. The D gene and trimming were derived from the DNA, and the V and J assignments and clone size from that table. The data hold around 76,000 clones, with around 85% observed a single time. The specimen was peripheral blood. The sequence was obtained from a man older than 75 with acute or convalescent COVID-19.

CDR3 sequence reads: CASSLGPSGGQETQYF. CDR3 DNA sequence: TGTGCCAGCAGCTTAGGGCCTAGCGGGGGCCAAGAGACCCAGTACTTC. The rearrangement links TRBV7-2 to TRBJ2-5, with 10 nucleotides matching TRBD2. Losses at the gene ends were 1 base for V and 1 base for J; bases not matched to a gene: 3. This CDR3 has 16 amino acids. CDR1 and CDR2 from the germline V gene are SGHTA and FQGNSA.